This T cell receptor beta chain derives from a study of cytomegalovirus exposure and HLA in healthy donors. The study's findings and limits: In a later analysis, TCR beta V- and J-gene trimming showed a link to a missense DCLRE1C variant.

Germline lookup yields CDR1 SGHDT and CDR2 YYEEEE. J gave up 7 bases and V 6 bases, and 15 bases lay outside the gene matches. This CDR3 comprises 15 residues. The PCR was carried out with 60 Vbeta primers and 13 Jbeta primers. Here immunoSEQ multiplex PCR was the method, and the copy in TCRdb shows in-frame clones only, minus some. The sample has roughly 200,000 clones, around nine tenths seen once. As regards this clone: No antigen is known for it.

The clonotype originates from a woman in her thirties in good health and CMV-seronegative. V and J are TRBV5-6 and TRBJ2-5; TRBD1 matches 7 bases. The sample consisted of PBMCs. The CDR3: CASTPRQGTPGTQYF. As DNA, the CDR3 is TGTGCCAGCACCCCTCGACAGGGAACCCCCGGGACCCAGTACTTC. Full variable domain (outside the CDR3, taken from reference TRBV5-6 and TRBJ2-5): DAGVTQSPTHLIKTRGQQVTLRCSPKSGHDTVSWYQQALGQGPQFIFQYYEEEERQRGNFPDRFSGHQFPNYSSELNVNALLLGDSALYLCASTPRQGTPGTQYFGPGTRLLVL.